This TCR beta chain is drawn from a study of response to subunit inactivated influenza vaccine. Per germline, CDR1 ENHRY and CDR2 SYGVKD. The V segment lost 6 bases and the J segment 1 base; nucleotides outside the gene matches: 6. This CDR3 has 16 residues. TCRdb redid the calling of the RT-PCR reads with MiXCR, one entry per CDR3 protein. The repertoire holds approximately 520,000 distinct CDR3 sequences, with 16% as singletons. The sample in question was CD4+ T cells sorted from PBMCs, obtained about 24 months after vaccination. The TCR originated in a man aged 45 to 75 who received an inactivated influenza vaccine. This chain joins TRBV10-3 and TRBJ2-1, with 10 positions matching TRBD2. The CDR3 nucleotides are TGTGCCATCAGATCCGGGACTAGCGCTTCCTACAATGAGCAGTTCTTC. Protein product: CAIRSGTSASYNEQFF.